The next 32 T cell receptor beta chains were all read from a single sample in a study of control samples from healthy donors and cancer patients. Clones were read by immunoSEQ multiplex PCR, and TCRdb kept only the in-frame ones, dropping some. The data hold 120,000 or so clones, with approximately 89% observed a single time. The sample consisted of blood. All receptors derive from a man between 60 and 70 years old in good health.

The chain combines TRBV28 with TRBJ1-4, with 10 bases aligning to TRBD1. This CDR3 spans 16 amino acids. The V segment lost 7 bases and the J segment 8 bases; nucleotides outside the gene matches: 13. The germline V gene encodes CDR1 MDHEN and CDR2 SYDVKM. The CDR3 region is CASKETPGQGEEKLFF. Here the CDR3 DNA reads TGTGCCAGCAAAGAAACCCCCGGACAGGGGGAAGAAAAACTGTTTTTT.

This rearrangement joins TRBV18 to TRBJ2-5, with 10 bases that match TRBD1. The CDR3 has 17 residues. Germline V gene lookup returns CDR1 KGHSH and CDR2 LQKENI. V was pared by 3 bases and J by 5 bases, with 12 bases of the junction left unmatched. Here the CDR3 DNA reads TGTGCCAGCTCACCGCAACGGACAGGGGGATTCCTCGAGACCCAGTACTTC. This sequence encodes CASSPQRTGGFLETQYF.

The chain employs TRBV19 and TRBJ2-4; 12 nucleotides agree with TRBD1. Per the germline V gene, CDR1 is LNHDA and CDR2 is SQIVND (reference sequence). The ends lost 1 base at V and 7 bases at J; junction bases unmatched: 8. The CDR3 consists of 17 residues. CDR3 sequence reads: CASSIAGFGTGGNIQYF. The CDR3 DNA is TGTGCCAGTAGTATAGCTGGGTTTGGGACAGGGGGCAACATTCAGTACTTC.

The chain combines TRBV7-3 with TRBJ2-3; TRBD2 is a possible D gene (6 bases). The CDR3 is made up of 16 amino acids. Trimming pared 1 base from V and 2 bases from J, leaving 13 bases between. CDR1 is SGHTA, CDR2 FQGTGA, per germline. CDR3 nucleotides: TGTGCCAGCAGCTTAAGTCCCGGGGGAGACACAGATACGCAGTATTTT. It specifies CASSLSPGGDTDTQYF.

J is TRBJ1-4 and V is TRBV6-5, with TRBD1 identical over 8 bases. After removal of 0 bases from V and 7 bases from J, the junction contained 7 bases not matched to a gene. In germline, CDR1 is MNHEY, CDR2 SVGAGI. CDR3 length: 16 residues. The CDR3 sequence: CASSYSSQGAREKLFF. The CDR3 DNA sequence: TGTGCCAGCAGTTACTCGAGTCAGGGGGCTCGTGAAAAACTGTTTTTT.

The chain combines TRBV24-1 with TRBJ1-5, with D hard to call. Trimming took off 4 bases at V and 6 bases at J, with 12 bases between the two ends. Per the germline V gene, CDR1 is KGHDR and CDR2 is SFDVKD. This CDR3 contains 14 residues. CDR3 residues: CATSESTSTQPQHF. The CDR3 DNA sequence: TGTGCCACCAGTGAATCGACCTCCACTCAGCCCCAGCATTTT.

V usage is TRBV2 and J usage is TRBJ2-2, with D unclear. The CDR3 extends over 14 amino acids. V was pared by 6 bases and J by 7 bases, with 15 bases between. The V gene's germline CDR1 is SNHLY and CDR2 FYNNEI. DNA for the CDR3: TGTGCCAGCAGCTGGGTCTCAGGCATCGGGGAGCTGTTTTTT. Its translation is CASSWVSGIGELFF.

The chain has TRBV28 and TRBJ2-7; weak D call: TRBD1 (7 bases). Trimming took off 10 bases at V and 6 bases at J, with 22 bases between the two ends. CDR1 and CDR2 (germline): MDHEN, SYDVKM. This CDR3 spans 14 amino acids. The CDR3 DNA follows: TGTGCCACTTCCCTGTCAGGGGGAGGTCGCGAGCAGTACTTC. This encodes CATSLSGGGREQYF.

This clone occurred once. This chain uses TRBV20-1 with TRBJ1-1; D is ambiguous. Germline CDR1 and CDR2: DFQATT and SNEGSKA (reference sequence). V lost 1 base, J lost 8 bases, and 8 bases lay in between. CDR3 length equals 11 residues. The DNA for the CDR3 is TGCAGTGCTAGAGTATTGGAGGAAGCTTTCTTT. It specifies CSARVLEEAFF.

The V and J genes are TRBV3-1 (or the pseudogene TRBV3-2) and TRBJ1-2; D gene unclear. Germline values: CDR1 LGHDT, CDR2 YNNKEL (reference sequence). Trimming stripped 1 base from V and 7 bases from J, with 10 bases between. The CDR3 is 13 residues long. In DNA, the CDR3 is TGTGCCAGCAGCCAAGTAGGTGCGGGTGGCTACACCTTC. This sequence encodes CASSQVGAGGYTF.

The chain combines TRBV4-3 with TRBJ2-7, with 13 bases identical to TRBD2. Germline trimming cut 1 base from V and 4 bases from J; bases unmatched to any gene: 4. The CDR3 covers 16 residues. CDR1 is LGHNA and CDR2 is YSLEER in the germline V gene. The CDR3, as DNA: TGCGCCAGCAGCCAAGGGGGACTAGCGGGGTTTTACGAGCAGTACTTC. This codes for CASSQGGLAGFYEQYF.

The CDR3: CASSLTLNEQFF. CDR3 coding DNA: TGTGCCAGCAGTTTAACATTGAATGAGCAGTTCTTC. This chain uses TRBV12-3 or TRBV12-4 with TRBJ2-1, with no clear D. Trimming pared 2 bases from V and 7 bases from J, leaving 6 bases between. This CDR3 contains 12 residues.

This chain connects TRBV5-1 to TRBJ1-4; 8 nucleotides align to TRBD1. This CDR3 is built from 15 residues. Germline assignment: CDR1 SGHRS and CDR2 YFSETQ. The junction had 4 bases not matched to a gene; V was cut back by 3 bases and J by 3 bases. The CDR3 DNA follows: TGCGCCAGCAGCTCCGGACAGGGCCCTAATGAAAAACTGTTTTTT. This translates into CASSSGQGPNEKLFF.

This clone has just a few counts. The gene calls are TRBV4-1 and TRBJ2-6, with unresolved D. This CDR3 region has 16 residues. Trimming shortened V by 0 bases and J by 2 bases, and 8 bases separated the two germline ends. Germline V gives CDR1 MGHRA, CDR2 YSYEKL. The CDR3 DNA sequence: TGCGCCAGCAGCCAAGATTTCTCAGCTGGGGCCAACGTCCTGACTTTC. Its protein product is CASSQDFSAGANVLTF.

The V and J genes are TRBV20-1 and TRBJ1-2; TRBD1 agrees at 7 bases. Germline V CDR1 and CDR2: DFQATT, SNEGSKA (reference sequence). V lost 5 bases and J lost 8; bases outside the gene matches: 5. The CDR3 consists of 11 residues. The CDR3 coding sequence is TGCAGTGCTCGGGACAGCAGGGGCTACACCTTC. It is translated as CSARDSRGYTF.

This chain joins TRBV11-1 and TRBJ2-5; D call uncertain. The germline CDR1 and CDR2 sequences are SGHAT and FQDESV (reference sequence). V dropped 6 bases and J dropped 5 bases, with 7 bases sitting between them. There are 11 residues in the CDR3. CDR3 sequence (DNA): TGTGCCAGCAGTAACGGGGAGACCCAGTACTTC. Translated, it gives CASSNGETQYF.

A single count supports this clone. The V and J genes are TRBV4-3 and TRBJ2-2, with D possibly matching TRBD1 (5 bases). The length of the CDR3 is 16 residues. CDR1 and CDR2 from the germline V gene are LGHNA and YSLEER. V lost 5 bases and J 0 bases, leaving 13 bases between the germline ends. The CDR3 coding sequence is TGCGCCAGCAGCGTAGGGGTTGTCGCGAACACCGGGGAGCTGTTTTTT. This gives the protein CASSVGVVANTGELFF.

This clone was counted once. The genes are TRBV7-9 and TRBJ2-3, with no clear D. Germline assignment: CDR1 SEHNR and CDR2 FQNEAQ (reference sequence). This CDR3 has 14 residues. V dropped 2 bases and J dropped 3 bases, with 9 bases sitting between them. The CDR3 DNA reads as TGTGCCAGCAGCTTAACAGCGTCGACAGATACGCAGTATTTT. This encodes CASSLTASTDTQYF. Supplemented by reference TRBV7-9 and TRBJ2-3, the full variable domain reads DTGVSQNPRHKITKRGQNVTFRCDPISEHNRLYWYRQTLGQGPEFLTYFQNEAQLEKSRLLSDRFSAERPKGSFSTLEIQRTEQGDSAMYLCASSLTASTDTQYFGPGTRLTVL.

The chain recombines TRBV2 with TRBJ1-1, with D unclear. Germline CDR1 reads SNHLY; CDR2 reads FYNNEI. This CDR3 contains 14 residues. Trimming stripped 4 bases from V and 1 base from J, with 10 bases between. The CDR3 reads CASSAVYKNTEAFF. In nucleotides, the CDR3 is TGTGCCAGCAGTGCAGTGTACAAGAACACTGAAGCTTTCTTT.

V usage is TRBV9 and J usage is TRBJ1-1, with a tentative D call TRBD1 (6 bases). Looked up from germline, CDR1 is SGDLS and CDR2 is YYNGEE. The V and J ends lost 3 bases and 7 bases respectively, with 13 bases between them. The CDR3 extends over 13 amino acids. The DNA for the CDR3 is TGTGCCAGCAGCGCTCTCTTACAGGGTGAAGCTTTCTTT. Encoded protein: CASSALLQGEAFF.

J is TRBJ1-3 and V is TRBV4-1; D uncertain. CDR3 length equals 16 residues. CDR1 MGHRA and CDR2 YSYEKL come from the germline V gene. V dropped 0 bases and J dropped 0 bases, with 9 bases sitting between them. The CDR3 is CASSQDPGFSGNTIYF. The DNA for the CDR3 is TGCGCCAGCAGCCAAGATCCCGGTTTCTCTGGAAACACCATATATTTT.

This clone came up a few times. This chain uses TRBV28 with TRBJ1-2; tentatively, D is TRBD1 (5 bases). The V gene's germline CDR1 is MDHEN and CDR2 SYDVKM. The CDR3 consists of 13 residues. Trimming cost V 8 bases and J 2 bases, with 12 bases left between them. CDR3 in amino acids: CASGLGGNYGYTF. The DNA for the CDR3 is TGTGCCAGCGGGTTGGGGGGAAACTATGGCTACACCTTC.

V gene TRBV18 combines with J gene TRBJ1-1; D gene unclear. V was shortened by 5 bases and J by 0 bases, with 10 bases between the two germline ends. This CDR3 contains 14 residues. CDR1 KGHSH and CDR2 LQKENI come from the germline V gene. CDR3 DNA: TGTGCCAGCTCATCGGAAAGCGTGAACACTGAAGCTTTCTTT. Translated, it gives CASSSESVNTEAFF.

The CDR3: CASSLVTGASGANVLTF. The CDR3 coding sequence is TGTGCCAGCAGCTTGGTGACAGGGGCATCTGGGGCCAACGTCCTGACTTTC. V usage is TRBV5-8 and J usage is TRBJ2-6, with TRBD1 matching over 8 bases. Germline CDR1 is SGHTS and CDR2 is YDEGEE. J lost 1 base, V lost 0 bases, and 3 bases had no gene match. This CDR3 spans 17 amino acids.

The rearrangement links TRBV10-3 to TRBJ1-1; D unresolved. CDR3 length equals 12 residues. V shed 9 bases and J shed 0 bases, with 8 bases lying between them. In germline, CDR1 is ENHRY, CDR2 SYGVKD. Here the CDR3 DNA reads TGTGCCATGCGCTCCGTGAACACTGAAGCTTTCTTT. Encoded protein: CAMRSVNTEAFF.

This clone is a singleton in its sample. CDR3 loop: CASSIVPASSYNSPLHF. CDR3 in DNA: TGTGCCAGTAGTATAGTCCCGGCGAGCTCCTATAATTCACCCCTCCACTTT. This rearrangement joins TRBV19 to TRBJ1-6; D gene ambiguous. CDR1 and CDR2 from the germline V gene are LNHDA and SQIVND (reference sequence). The V gene lost 1 base and the J gene lost 0 bases, with 10 bases spanning the gap. CDR3 length: 17 residues. Drawing the rest from reference TRBV19 and TRBJ1-6, the complete variable domain is DGGITQSPKYLFRKEGQNVTLSCEQNLNHDAMYWYRQDPGQGLRLIYYSQIVNDFQKGDIAEGYSVSREKKESFPLTVTSAQKNPTAFYLCASSIVPASSYNSPLHFGNGTRLTVT.

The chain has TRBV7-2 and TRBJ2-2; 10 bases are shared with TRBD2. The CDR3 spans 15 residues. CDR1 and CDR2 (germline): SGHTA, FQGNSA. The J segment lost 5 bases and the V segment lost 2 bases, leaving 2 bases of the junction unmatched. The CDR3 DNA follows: TGTGCCAGCAGCTTAAGCGGGGGGGCAACCGGGGAGCTGTTTTTT. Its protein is CASSLSGGATGELFF.

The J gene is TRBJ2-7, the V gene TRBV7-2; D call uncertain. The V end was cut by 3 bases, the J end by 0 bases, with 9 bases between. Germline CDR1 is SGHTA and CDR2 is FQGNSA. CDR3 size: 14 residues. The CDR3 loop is CASSFLVTSYEQYF. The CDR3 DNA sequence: TGTGCCAGCAGCTTTCTCGTGACCTCCTACGAGCAGTACTTC.

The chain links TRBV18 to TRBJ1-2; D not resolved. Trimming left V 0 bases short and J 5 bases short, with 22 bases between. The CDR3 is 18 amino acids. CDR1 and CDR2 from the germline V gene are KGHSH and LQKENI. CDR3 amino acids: CASSPPSTLSLPGYGYTF. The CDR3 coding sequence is TGTGCCAGCTCACCACCGAGCACGCTTTCGTTGCCAGGTTATGGCTACACCTTC.

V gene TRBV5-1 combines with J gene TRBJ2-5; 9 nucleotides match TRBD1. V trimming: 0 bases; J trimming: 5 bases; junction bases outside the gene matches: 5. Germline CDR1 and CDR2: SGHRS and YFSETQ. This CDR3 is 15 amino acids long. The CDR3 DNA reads TGCGCCAGCAGCTTGGCCGCGACAGGGGGGGAGACCCAGTACTTC. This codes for CASSLAATGGETQYF.

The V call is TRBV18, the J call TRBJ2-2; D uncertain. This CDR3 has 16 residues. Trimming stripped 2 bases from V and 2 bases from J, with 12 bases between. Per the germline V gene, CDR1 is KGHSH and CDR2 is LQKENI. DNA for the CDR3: TGTGCCAGCTCACCAATAATGACGGCAAACACCGGGGAGCTGTTTTTT. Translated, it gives CASSPIMTANTGELFF.

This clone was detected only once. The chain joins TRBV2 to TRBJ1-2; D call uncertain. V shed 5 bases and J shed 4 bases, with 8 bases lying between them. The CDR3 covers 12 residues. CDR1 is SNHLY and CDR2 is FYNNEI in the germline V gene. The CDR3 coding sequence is TGTGCCAGCAGTCTCAACTTCTATGGCTACACCTTC. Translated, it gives CASSLNFYGYTF.